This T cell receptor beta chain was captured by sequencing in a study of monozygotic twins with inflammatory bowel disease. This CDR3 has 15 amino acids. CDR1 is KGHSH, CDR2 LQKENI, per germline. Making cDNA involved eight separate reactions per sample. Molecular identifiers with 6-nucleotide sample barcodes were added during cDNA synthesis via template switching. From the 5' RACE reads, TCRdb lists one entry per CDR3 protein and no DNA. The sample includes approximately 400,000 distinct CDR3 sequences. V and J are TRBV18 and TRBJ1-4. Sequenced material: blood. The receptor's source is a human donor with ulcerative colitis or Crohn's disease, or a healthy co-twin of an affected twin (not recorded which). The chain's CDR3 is CASSPGGRKNEKLFF.